This T cell receptor (beta chain) stems from a study of cytomegalovirus exposure and HLA in healthy donors. As to this clone: The antigen is undetermined.

PCR primers comprised 60 Vbeta and 13 Jbeta primers. Sequencing was performed with immunoSEQ multiplex PCR; in TCRdb, only in-frame clones are kept and a portion is missing. The profile shows 110,000 to 150,000 clones, about 75% of them singletons. This CDR3 is built from 15 residues. Trimming removed 0 bases at V and 11 bases at J, with 14 bases between. The germline CDR1 and CDR2 sequences are WSHSY and SAAADI. Findings of the study overall: In an earlier analysis, productive rearrangement rates for most beta V segments clustered near 90% or 30%. In a later analysis, parvovirus B19, influenza, CMV and Epstein-Barr virus appeared linked to several top co-occurrence clusters.

Sequences were obtained from PBMCs. The clonotype was recovered from a man aged 18-30 years in good health and CMV-seronegative. The rearrangement links TRBV10-2 to TRBJ1-6, with D perhaps TRBD1 (6 bases). CDR3 region: CASSESGTLGAPLHF. The CDR3 nucleotides are TGCGCCAGCAGTGAGTCGGGGACATTGGGGGCACCCCTCCACTTT.